Below, one T cell receptor (beta chain) is given with its context. Its antigen is not identified. Treatment specified: roughly 10-day PBMC culture with coronavirus spike peptide pools or control peptides (ViraFEST assay). ViraFEST used peptide pools to expand antigen-specific T cells and subsequently sequenced their TCRs. These data originate in a study of vaccination and CD4 T cells after COVID-19. Study information: The convalescent population consisted of six males and four females, two of whom were of Hispanic ethnicity. The cells in question were stimulated using overlapping spike peptides derived from SARS-CoV-2, HCoV-NL63, HCoV-OC43 and HCoV-229E.

The Oncomine TCR Beta short-read assay sequenced DNA from cultured CD4+ T cells. TCRdb used MiXCR to reprocess the PCR reads, holding one entry per CDR3 protein. The sample holds 8,000 to 10,000 distinct CDR3 sequences, roughly 62% seen once. The V end lost 0 bases, the J end lost 7 bases, and 12 bases lay between the germline ends. From germline, CDR1 is SGHAT and CDR2 FQNNGV. The CDR3 has 15 residues. Findings and caveats of the study: In convalescent patients, a median approximately 90% of reactive clones appeared only post-vaccination.

Source material: CD4+ T cells from blood, cultured in vitro. This sequence joins TRBV11-2 and TRBJ2-2; D may correspond to TRBD1 or TRBD2 (5 bases each). This receptor was taken from a human donor who had recovered from COVID-19. CDR3 bases: TGTGCCAGCAGCTTAGATCTCGGTGGGGGCGGGGAGCTGTTTTTT. Translating gives CASSLDLGGGGELFF.